This is a list of T cell receptor beta chains from one sample in a study of OX40 agonist ivuxolimab in advanced cancers. Profiled with immunoSEQ multiplex PCR; TCRdb holds only in-frame clones, not every one. The sample contains some 77,000 clones, 88% of which appear only once. The source material was CD4+ or CD8+ T cells sorted from blood, sampled in a trial of the OX40 agonist ivuxolimab. The source of these receptors is an adult with an advanced solid tumor such as melanoma, head and neck, liver or kidney cancer. Both conserved end residues are trimmed from each CDR3. A D gene is named only where the DNA matches it firmly. Part of the rows lack a size; the others show once, few, many or a class for expanded clones.

size: .
V: TRBV4-1
D: TRBD1
CDR3: ASSGGTGGRNEKLF

size: once
V: TRBV7-6
D: .
CDR3: ASSSGGTANTGELF

size: .
V: TRBV6-6
D: TRBD1
CDR3: ASSYGTGVGEKLF

size: .
V: TRBV29-1
D: .
CDR3: SVEEDRSSYEQY

size: .
V: TRBV11-3
D: .
CDR3: ASSLAQETQY

size: .
V: TRBV5-1
D: .
CDR3: ASSRDPTYNERF

size: .
V: TRBV5-1
D: .
CDR3: ASSHGVLAVNEQF

size: .
V: TRBV7-8
D: TRBD2
CDR3: ASSLLAGGISYEQY

size: .
V: TRBV11-2
D: .
CDR3: ASSLVGWGYGYT

size: .
V: TRBV6-1
D: .
CDR3: ASSELFIRYNEQF

size: .
V: TRBV7-9
D: .
CDR3: ASSSLGRDTEAF

size: .
V: TRBV2
D: .
CDR3: ASAPGPGGSPLH

size: .
V: TRBV4-1
D: TRBD1
CDR3: ASSQVGQGALSGNTIY

size: .
V: TRBV5-6
D: .
CDR3: ASSLRLTGNHNQPQH

size: .
V: TRBV9
D: .
CDR3: ASSPYRDAQTGELF

size: .
V: TRBV2
D: .
CDR3: ASSDSWGEKLF

size: .
V: TRBV5-5
D: TRBD2
CDR3: ASSFGLAGSSTDTQY

size: .
V: TRBV14
D: TRBD2
CDR3: ASSQLTPEASGSTPDTQY

size: few
V: TRBV7-2
D: .
CDR3: ASSPVAALGRAYNSPLH

size: .
V: TRBV7-8
D: TRBD2
CDR3: ASSPRTSGSMSTDTQY

size: .
V: TRBV27
D: .
CDR3: ASSLFGNDYGYT

size: .
V: TRBV4-1
D: .
CDR3: ASRGPLMNTEAF

size: .
V: TRBV2
D: .
CDR3: ASRGAAQETQY

size: .
V: TRBV2
D: .
CDR3: ASSERNTISYNEQF

size: .
V: TRBV10-3
D: .
CDR3: AVSSSYEQY

size: .
V: TRBV9
D: .
CDR3: ASSPPGSASYEQY

size: .
V: TRBV5-4
D: .
CDR3: ASSHPGRQGTDTQY

size: .
V: TRBV5-1
D: .
CDR3: ASSFRPQETQY

size: .
V: TRBV5-4
D: .
CDR3: ASSVDSMGTGELF

size: .
V: TRBV2
D: .
CDR3: ASSEPGKGVQPQH

size: few
V: TRBV18
D: .
CDR3: ASSPTGSYNSPLH

size: once
V: TRBV7-9
D: .
CDR3: ASSLPRATNEKLF

size: .
V: TRBV10-3
D: .
CDR3: AIKVGEISNEQF

size: .
V: TRBV10-3
D: .
CDR3: AISESQAVLGETQY

size: .
V: TRBV28
D: .
CDR3: ASFRTEGITDTQY

size: .
V: TRBV27
D: TRBD2
CDR3: ASRPGLAGSHEQF

size: once
V: TRBV5-1
D: .
CDR3: ASSLEGGPRAGANVLT

size: .
V: TRBV7-3
D: .
CDR3: ASSLRPAATGELF

size: .
V: TRBV4-2
D: .
CDR3: ASSQESTVYYGYT

size: .
V: TRBV5-1
D: .
CDR3: ASSLSGAYTGELF

size: .
V: TRBV2
D: TRBD1
CDR3: ASTEQGQGYEKLF

size: .
V: TRBV19
D: .
CDR3: ASRRLVSDTQY